This T cell receptor beta chain was recorded in a study of cytomegalovirus exposure and HLA in healthy donors. About the research overall: Around 180 million T cells yielded some 120 million unique TCR beta sequences in earlier analysis.

J lost 6 bases, V lost 3 bases, and 13 bases had no gene match. CDR1 KGHSH and CDR2 LQKENI come from the germline V gene. This CDR3 is 18 amino acids long. A multiplex PCR was run with 60 Vbeta primers and 13 Jbeta primers. Generated by immunoSEQ multiplex PCR, the TCRdb table keeps only in-frame clones and is missing some. In the table there are about 98,000 clones, approximately 82% of which are singletons. Notes on the study in general: The availability of immune exposure information extended only to CMV serostatus. Most of the TCR beta V segments (in an earlier analysis) were productive either about 87% or about 30% of the time.

This clone was recorded once. Its antigen is still unknown. The sample was PBMCs. The TCR comes from a female donor in good health and CMV-seropositive. The V and J genes are TRBV18 and TRBJ2-1, with 11 bases identical to TRBD2. The CDR3: CASSPHDSLAGGINEQFF. CDR3 nucleotides: TGTGCCAGCTCACCTCACGATTCGCTAGCGGGAGGTATCAATGAGCAGTTCTTC.